A selection of T cell receptor beta chains follows, all from one sample in a study of T cell responses to AZD1222 COVID-19 vaccine. Profiled with immunoSEQ multiplex PCR; TCRdb holds only in-frame clones, not every one. Altogether approximately 98,000 clones are present, 86% being singletons, with the ten largest covering 3% to 3.5%. This specimen consisted of peripheral blood, obtained on day 0 of AZD1222 vaccination. The receptor set was obtained from an adult in good health. Both conserved end residues are part of each CDR3. D genes are given only for firm matches. For some rows the clone size is stated as once, few or many, or as a class when expanded; others skip it.

D	size	V	J	DNA	CDR3
TRBD2	.	TRBV7-8	TRBJ2-2	TGTGCCAGCAGCATATCCACGGTCATAGCGGGGGCGAACACCGGGGAGCTGTTTTTT	CASSISTVIAGANTGELFF
TRBD2	few	TRBV3-1/TRBV3-2	TRBJ2-4	TGTGCCAGCAGCCAGTCCGGGACTAAAGAAAACATTCAGTACTTC	CASSQSGTKENIQYF
.	.	TRBV4-1	TRBJ2-4	TGCGCCAGCAGCCCCATAGGGGCCAAAAACATTCAGTACTTC	CASSPIGAKNIQYF
.	.	TRBV5-6	TRBJ2-3	TGTGCCAGCAGCTTAAAGACAGTTACGCAGTATTTT	CASSLKTVTQYF
.	.	TRBV24-1	TRBJ1-5	TGTGCCACCAGTGAGGCCTGGGACGGAGGAGATCAGCCCCAGCATTTT	CATSEAWDGGDQPQHF
.	.	TRBV5-1	TRBJ2-1	TGCGCCAGCAGGTGGGGGGCCAACAATGAGCAGTTCTTC	CASRWGANNEQFF
.	.	TRBV6-2/TRBV6-3	TRBJ1-5	TGTGCCAGCAGTTACGCGGGGAGCAATCAGCCCCAGCATTTT	CASSYAGSNQPQHF
.	.	TRBV5-7	TRBJ2-5	TGTGCCAGCACCGAGACCCAGTACTTC	CASTETQYF
TRBD1	.	TRBV5-6	TRBJ1-5	TGTGCCAGCAGCCCGGCGGGACAGGGATGGTCGAGGAATCAGCCCCAGCATTTT	CASSPAGQGWSRNQPQHF
.	.	TRBV30	TRBJ2-2	TGTGCCTGGAGTGTAGAATTACGAACCGGGGAGCTGTTTTTT	CAWSVELRTGELFF
TRBD1	.	TRBV5-4	TRBJ2-7	TGTGCCAGCAGCTCGGACAGGGGGCGCTTCGAGCAGTACTTC	CASSSDRGRFEQYF
.	.	TRBV5-1	TRBJ2-5	TGCGCCAGCAGCCGGGGCTCGACGGTGGAGACCCAGTACTTC	CASSRGSTVETQYF
.	.	TRBV19	TRBJ2-2	TGTGCCAGTAGTATACAGGGTTTCGGGACCGGGGAGCTGTTTTTT	CASSIQGFGTGELFF
.	.	TRBV3-1/TRBV3-2	TRBJ1-5	TGTGCCAGCAGCCAAGAGGGGTTTCAGCCCCAGCATTTT	CASSQEGFQPQHF
.	.	TRBV12-3/TRBV12-4	TRBJ2-7	TGTGCCAGCAAGGGCAGATCCTACGAGCAGTACTTC	CASKGRSYEQYF